Below, 21 T cell receptor beta chains from the same sample are listed, as sequenced in a study of response to subunit inactivated influenza vaccine. MiXCR, run by TCRdb on the RT-PCR reads, gives a single entry per CDR3 protein. The sample includes a few hundred thousand distinct CDR3 sequences, 9.5% to 12% seen only once; the top ten take 12%. Material: PBMCs from blood, obtained roughly 46 days after vaccination. The source is a man aged 50 to 59 who received an inactivated influenza vaccine.

This clonotype was seen only a few times. The J gene is TRBJ1-4, the V gene TRBV4-3, with 8 bases identical to TRBD1. Trimming took 1 base from V and 8 from J; bases not matched to a gene: 3. Germline values: CDR1 LGHNA, CDR2 YSLEER. The CDR3 is 14 residues long. The CDR3 sequence is CASSQGQGAEKLFF. The CDR3 nucleotides read TGCGCCAGCAGCCAAGGGCAGGGGGCCGAAAAACTGTTTTTT.

This chain joins TRBV20-1 and TRBJ2-6; D uncertain. Trimming stripped 4 bases from V and 4 bases from J, with 8 bases between. This CDR3 is 13 amino acids long. CDR1 is DFQATT and CDR2 is SNEGSKA in the germline V gene (reference sequence). The CDR3 is CSANLFGANVLTF. In nucleotides, the CDR3 is TGCAGTGCTAACCTCTTCGGGGCCAACGTCCTGACTTTC.

This clonotype was seen many times. The genes are TRBV7-9 and TRBJ1-4; weak D call: TRBD1 (5 bases). The length of the CDR3 is 13 residues. Looked up from germline, CDR1 is SEHNR and CDR2 is FQNEAQ (reference sequence). Trimming shortened V by 3 bases and J by 7 bases, and 9 bases separated the two germline ends. This CDR3 reads CASSLGTVEKLFF. Written as DNA, the CDR3 is TGTGCCAGCAGCTTGGGGACGGTTGAAAAACTGTTTTTT.

This clonotype was observed a few times. The chain employs TRBV6-1 and TRBJ2-1; a possible D gene is TRBD2 (5 bases). Per germline, CDR1 MNHNS and CDR2 SASEGT. V lost 8 bases and J 6 bases, leaving 32 bases between the germline ends. CDR3 length equals 19 residues. The CDR3 bases are TGTGCCAGCGCTCAAAGCTCTGGCGGGCCCACCTACCGAATCAATGAGCAGTTCTTC. Amino acid sequence: CASAQSSGGPTYRINEQFF.

There are a few counts of this clonotype. DNA of the CDR3: TGTGCCAGCAGCCAATGGTCCGATACGCAGTATTTT. It yields the protein CASSQWSDTQYF. The rearrangement uses TRBV14 and TRBJ2-3; D is uncertain. Per the germline V gene, CDR1 is SGHDN and CDR2 is FVKESK. The V end lost 2 bases, the J end lost 6 bases, and 6 bases lay between the germline ends. This CDR3 is built from 12 residues.

CDR3 region: CSVEAGQGTPEQYF. The CDR3 DNA sequence: TGCAGCGTTGAAGCGGGACAGGGGACCCCCGAGCAGTACTTC. The chain combines TRBV29-1 with TRBJ2-7; the match to TRBD1 covers 10 bases. With V trimmed by 1 base and J by 6 bases, 6 bases remained unmatched. The germline V gene has CDR1 SQVTM and CDR2 ANQGSEA. The CDR3 contains 14 residues.

This clonotype was picked up many times. CDR3 DNA: TGCAGTGTAGAAGAGGGGGAGACGTACTATGGCTACACCTTC. Its protein product is CSVEEGETYYGYTF. The chain joins TRBV20-1 to TRBJ1-2; possible D gene TRBD1, 6 bases. The CDR3 runs 14 residues. Germline V gene sequence: CDR1 DFQATT, CDR2 SNEGSKA (reference sequence). V was cut by 7 bases and J by 3 bases, with 18 bases left in between.

This clonotype was counted many times. CDR3 residues: CASSHSSGRADNEQFF. DNA for the CDR3: TGCGCCAGCAGCCATTCTAGCGGGAGGGCCGACAATGAGCAGTTCTTC. This chain uses TRBV4-3 with TRBJ2-1, with 12 bases aligning to TRBD2. The CDR3 runs to 16 residues. Germline V gene lookup returns CDR1 LGHNA and CDR2 YSLEER. V was clipped by 3 bases and J by 5 bases; unmatched bases: 5.

This clonotype was observed many times. The CDR3 reads CASSLGMPYEQYF. The CDR3 DNA reads TGTGCCAGCAGTTTGGGGATGCCCTACGAGCAGTACTTC. V gene TRBV12-3 or TRBV12-4 combines with J gene TRBJ2-7; D is uncertain. V lost 3 bases, J lost 2 bases, and 8 bases lay in between. This CDR3 region has 13 residues.

V usage is TRBV28 and J usage is TRBJ2-3; the D is unclear. Trimming pared 4 bases from V and 2 bases from J, leaving 4 bases between. Looked up from germline, CDR1 is MDHEN and CDR2 is SYDVKM. The CDR3 spans 12 residues. This CDR3 reads CASSWYTDTQYF. The CDR3 nucleotides read TGTGCCAGCAGTTGGTACACAGATACGCAGTATTTT. The full variable domain, its missing parts supplied by reference TRBV28 and TRBJ2-3, is DVKVTQSSRYLVKRTGEKVFLECVQDMDHENMFWYRQDPGLGLRLIYFSYDVKMKEKGDIPEGYSVSREKKERFSLILESASTNQTSMYLCASSWYTDTQYFGPGTRLTVL.

This clonotype showed up just a few times. This chain joins TRBV24-1 and TRBJ1-1, with D unclear. Germline loops: CDR1 KGHDR, CDR2 SFDVKD. The ends were cut back, 2 bases at V and 11 bases at J, with 20 bases in the middle. This CDR3 spans 15 amino acids. CDR3 sequence: CATSDYTPPGVGAFF. The CDR3, as DNA: TGTGCCACCAGTGATTATACCCCGCCCGGGGTGGGGGCTTTCTTT.

V usage is TRBV14 and J usage is TRBJ1-4; unclear D gene. Trimming shortened V by 4 bases and J by 10 bases, and 13 bases separated the two germline ends. Germline CDR1 SGHDN, CDR2 FVKESK. The CDR3 contains 13 residues. CDR3 in amino acids: CASSRLQEGKLFF. The CDR3 DNA follows: TGTGCCAGCAGCCGGCTCCAGGAGGGAAAACTGTTTTTT.

The gene calls are TRBV7-2 and TRBJ2-7; 8 positions agree with TRBD1. Trimming cost V 8 bases and J 2 bases; bases outside gene matches: 2. There are 12 residues in the CDR3. Germline V gene sequence: CDR1 SGHTA, CDR2 FQGNSA. The CDR3 DNA reads TGTGCCAGCCAGGGGGCGGCCTACGAGCAGTACTTC. As protein: CASQGAAYEQYF.

This clonotype was seen a handful of times. The rearrangement links TRBV28 to TRBJ1-3; D gene uncertain. CDR1 is MDHEN, CDR2 SYDVKM, per germline. This CDR3 comprises 20 residues. V was clipped by 3 bases and J by 0 bases, with 24 bases between them. CDR3 sequence: CASSFGRSSGRSTSGNTIYF. The CDR3 nucleotides read TGTGCCAGCAGTTTCGGTCGGAGCAGTGGCAGGTCAACCTCTGGAAACACCATATATTTT.

This clonotype has more than one count but fewer than ten. The J gene is TRBJ2-1, the V gene TRBV11-2, with no clear D. The CDR3 contains 14 residues. The germline gives CDR1 SGHAT, CDR2 FQNNGV. Trimming took off 1 base at V and 13 bases at J, with 17 bases between the two ends. CDR3 in amino acids: CASSLVDNPRAQFF. The CDR3 DNA follows: TGTGCCAGCAGCTTAGTCGACAATCCCCGGGCCCAGTTCTTC. Together with reference TRBV11-2 and TRBJ2-1, the CDR3 gives the full variable domain: EAGVAQSPRYKIIEKRQSVAFWCNPISGHATLYWYQQILGQGPKLLIQFQNNGVVDDSQLPKDRFSAERLKGVDSTLKIQPAKLEDSAVYLCASSLVDNPRAQFFGPGTRLTVL.

The chain carries TRBV20-1 and TRBJ2-1; TRBD2 aligns across 9 bases. CDR3 length equals 13 residues. In germline, CDR1 is DFQATT, CDR2 SNEGSKA (reference sequence). With 3 bases clipped from V and 12 bases from J, the junction kept 9 bases outside the gene matches. The DNA of the CDR3 is TGCAGTGCTAGTTTTGCGGGAGGGCCTGGGCAGTTCTTC. Amino acids: CSASFAGGPGQFF.

This clonotype was observed a handful of times. This chain uses TRBV28 with TRBJ1-6; D gene uncertain. The V and J ends lost 4 bases and 14 bases respectively, with 18 bases between them. The CDR3 sequence is 14 residues long. CDR1 is MDHEN, CDR2 SYDVKM, per germline. In nucleotides, the CDR3 is TGTGCCAGCAGTTCGCCCGAAATAACTGGCACCCTCCACTTT. This sequence encodes CASSSPEITGTLHF.

This chain joins TRBV6-1 and TRBJ2-5; 9 bases match TRBD1. Trimming at V came to 7 bases and at J to 4 bases, leaving 7 bases not matched to a gene. This CDR3 is 14 amino acids long. Germline lookup yields CDR1 MNHNS and CDR2 SASEGT. The CDR3 coding sequence is TGTGCCAGCACCCTAAACAGGGGGCGAGAGACCCAGTACTTC. Protein: CASTLNRGRETQYF.

This clonotype was seen more than once but under ten times. The gene calls are TRBV7-8 and TRBJ2-5, with D maybe TRBD1 (7 bases). The CDR3 loop spans 17 amino acids. V gave up 4 bases and J gave up 5 bases, with 23 bases separating them. Germline V gives CDR1 SGHVS, CDR2 FQNEAQ. The CDR3 is CASSSLRGTVPSETQYF. The CDR3 DNA sequence: TGTGCCAGCAGCTCCTTACGGGGGACAGTGCCATCGGAGACCCAGTACTTC.

This clonotype was found many times. The rearrangement links TRBV10-3 to TRBJ2-3, with D unclear. Trimming removed 0 bases at V and 5 bases at J, with 3 bases between. The length of the CDR3 is 12 residues. Per the germline V gene, CDR1 is ENHRY and CDR2 is SYGVKD. The CDR3 spells CAISESGDTQYF. The CDR3 DNA reads as TGTGCCATCAGTGAGTCTGGAGATACGCAGTATTTT.

In its sample, this clonotype was seen many times. The rearrangement joins TRBV24-1 to TRBJ2-3; no definite D call. Trimming removed 3 bases from V and 6 bases from J, with 12 bases in between. The CDR3 covers 14 residues. From germline, CDR1 is KGHDR and CDR2 SFDVKD. The CDR3 loop is CATSDPRAADTQYF. The CDR3 DNA sequence: TGTGCCACCAGTGATCCCCGTGCAGCTGATACGCAGTATTTT.